Presented here are 13 T cell receptor beta chains from one specimen sequenced in a study of T cell repertoires in cytomegalovirus infection. These receptors have no known antigen. TCRdb used MiXCR to reprocess the reads, holding one entry per CDR3 protein. The data contain under 500,000 distinct CDR3 sequences, approximately 46% of them singletons. Sequences were derived from cultured PBMCs, sampled from culture after CMV antigen stimulation. These receptors came from a human donor in good health (CMV status not recorded). Some clones in this sample may be carry-over from other donors' samples.

This rearrangement joins TRBV7-2 to TRBJ2-1; 9 bases fit TRBD2. Unmatched junction bases numbered 15, after V lost 0 bases and J lost 9 bases. The CDR3 consists of 18 residues. Germline V gene lookup returns CDR1 SGHTA and CDR2 FQGNSA. The CDR3 is CASSLAPAGGAWFGEQFF. The CDR3 DNA follows: TGTGCCAGCAGCTTAGCGCCAGCGGGAGGCGCCTGGTTTGGTGAGCAGTTCTTC.

There are a few counts of this clonotype. In nucleotides, the CDR3 is TGTGCCAGCAGTGATCCTGGGCTGGGCTACAATGAGCAGTTCTTC. Translated, it gives CASSDPGLGYNEQFF. The chain links TRBV6-1 to TRBJ2-1, with D unclear. The CDR3 runs 15 residues. In germline, CDR1 is MNHNS, CDR2 SASEGT. V lost 3 bases to trimming and J lost 3 bases, with 12 bases between them.

This clonotype was seen more than once but under ten times. The rearrangement links TRBV7-2 to TRBJ2-5; unclear D gene. The CDR3 is made up of 13 amino acids. V lost 2 bases and J 4 bases, leaving 8 bases between the germline ends. Germline values: CDR1 SGHTA, CDR2 FQGNSA. The CDR3 DNA reads TGTGCCAGCAGCTTATGGTCCGGAGAGACCCAGTACTTC. Its protein product is CASSLWSGETQYF.

This clonotype came up many times. The chain carries TRBV7-2 and TRBJ2-2; D unresolved. The CDR3 covers 14 residues. Germline-derived CDR1 and CDR2 are SGHTA and FQGNSA. The ends were cut back, 1 base at V and 5 bases at J, with 8 bases in the middle. CDR3: CASSLGSRTGELFF. In DNA form, the CDR3 reads TGTGCCAGCAGCTTAGGGTCGCGGACCGGGGAGCTGTTTTTT.

The chain is built from TRBV5-1 and TRBJ2-1, with TRBD2 identical over 7 bases. Germline lookup yields CDR1 SGHRS and CDR2 YFSETQ. After removal of 2 bases from V and 5 bases from J, the junction contained 10 bases not matched to a gene. CDR3 length: 16 residues. Here the CDR3 DNA reads TGCGCCAGCAGCTTTGGAGGAGCGGGACCTGACAATGAGCAGTTCTTC. This translates into CASSFGGAGPDNEQFF. Using reference TRBV5-1 and TRBJ2-1 for the parts outside the CDR3, the full variable domain is KAGVTQTPRYLIKTRGQQVTLSCSPISGHRSVSWYQQTPGQGLQFLFEYFSETQRNKGNFPGRFSGRQFSNSRSEMNVSTLELGDSALYLCASSFGGAGPDNEQFFGPGTRLTVL.

The gene calls are TRBV7-8 and TRBJ1-5, with D hard to call. V dropped 4 bases and J dropped 5 bases, with 12 bases sitting between them. The CDR3 has 14 residues. Germline CDR1 and CDR2: SGHVS and FQNEAQ. The CDR3 here is CASSSRRTDQPQHF. CDR3 DNA sequence: TGTGCCAGCAGCTCCCGACGGACCGATCAGCCCCAGCATTTT.

This clonotype has just one count. The chain uses TRBV28 and TRBJ2-7; D possibly matches TRBD1 or TRBD2 (5 bases each). CDR1 and CDR2 (germline): MDHEN, SYDVKM. With 6 bases removed from V and 4 bases from J, the gap between germline ends came to 16 bases. This CDR3 has 14 amino acids. DNA of the CDR3: TGTGCCAGCAGCCCGGGACGGACCCCATACGAGCAGTACTTC. It codes for CASSPGRTPYEQYF.

CDR3 sequence (DNA): TGTGCCAGCAGCTTATCAGCGAACACTGAAGCTTTCTTT. Amino acids: CASSLSANTEAFF. The V gene is TRBV7-9, the J gene TRBJ1-1; D is undetermined. This CDR3 contains 13 residues. Between the trimmed V and J ends, which lost 2 bases and 1 base, there was a span of 5 bases. Looked up from germline, CDR1 is SEHNR and CDR2 is FQNEAQ (reference sequence).

The gene calls are TRBV7-2 and TRBJ1-4; D unresolved. V was pared by 2 bases and J by 3 bases, with 4 bases between. The V gene's germline CDR1 is SGHTA and CDR2 FQGNSA. The CDR3 totals 13 residues. CDR3 in DNA: TGTGCCAGCAGCTTAATGGCTAATGAAAAACTGTTTTTT. Translation: CASSLMANEKLFF.

This clonotype has a single count. The V gene is TRBV15, the J gene TRBJ2-4; D may be TRBD1 or TRBD2 (5 bases each). This CDR3 contains 14 residues. Deletions cut 1 base from V and 13 bases from J, with 17 bases between. From germline, CDR1 is LNHNV and CDR2 YYDKDF (reference sequence). CDR3 DNA sequence: TGTGCCACCAGCAGAGCCGGGACGGATAACCGCCAGTACTTC. Translated, it gives CATSRAGTDNRQYF.

The rearrangement links TRBV19 to TRBJ2-3; the D gene could be TRBD1 or TRBD2 (5 bases each). The CDR3 has 14 residues. V gave up 5 bases and J gave up 6 bases, with 15 bases separating them. From germline, CDR1 is LNHDA and CDR2 SQIVND (reference sequence). CDR3 sequence (DNA): TGTGCCAGTAGTGAATCCGGGGCGCCGGATACGCAGTATTTT. This sequence encodes CASSESGAPDTQYF.

This clonotype was detected many times. CDR3 region: CASSFPSPWTSGGARTDTQYF. DNA for the CDR3: TGTGCCAGCAGCTTCCCGTCCCCTTGGACTAGCGGGGGGGCGCGCACAGATACGCAGTATTTT. V is TRBV7-2 and J is TRBJ2-3, with 15 bases identical to TRBD2. The V and J ends lost 3 bases and 1 base, in that order; junction bases with no gene match: 14. The CDR3 contains 21 residues. From germline, CDR1 is SGHTA and CDR2 FQGNSA.

In its sample, this clonotype was seen a few times. The chain couples TRBV7-2 to TRBJ1-2, with D possibly matching TRBD1 (6 bases). V was pared by 4 bases and J by 4 bases, with 13 bases between. Germline V gives CDR1 SGHTA, CDR2 FQGNSA. This CDR3 has 14 residues. The DNA for the CDR3 is TGTGCCAGCAGCTCGTGGGGGGCTGGCTATGGCTACACCTTC. Its protein is CASSSWGAGYGYTF.